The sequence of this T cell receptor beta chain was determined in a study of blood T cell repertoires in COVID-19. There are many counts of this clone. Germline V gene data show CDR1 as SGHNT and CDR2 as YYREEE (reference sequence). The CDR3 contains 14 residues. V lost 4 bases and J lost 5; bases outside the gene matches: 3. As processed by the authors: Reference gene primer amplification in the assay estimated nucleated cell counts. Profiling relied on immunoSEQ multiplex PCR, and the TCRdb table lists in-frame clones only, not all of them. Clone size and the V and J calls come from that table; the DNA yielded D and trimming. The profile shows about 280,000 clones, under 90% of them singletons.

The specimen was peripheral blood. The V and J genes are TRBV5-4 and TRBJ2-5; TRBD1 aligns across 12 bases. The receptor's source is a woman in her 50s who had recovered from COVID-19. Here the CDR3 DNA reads TGTGCCAGCAGCCGGGACAGGGGGCGGGAGACCCAGTACTTC. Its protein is CASSRDRGRETQYF.